This TCR beta chain came from a study of OX40 agonist ivuxolimab in advanced cancers. On the study more broadly: A diagnosis of hepatocellular carcinoma, melanoma, renal cell or head and neck cancer was present in dose-escalation patients. A male proportion of around 86% was recorded, with mean age around 60 years and range roughly 20 to 85.

On cycle 4 day 1 and cycle 7 day 1, as well as at baseline, blood was sampled. TCRdb's copy holds only in-frame clones and misses some; the assay was immunoSEQ multiplex PCR. Of approximately 65,000 clones listed, about 89% are singletons. Whole-study results and caveats: Both CD4+ and CD8+ T cell populations in blood had undergone clonal expansion by week 6 at 0.1 to 3.0 mg/kg.

Note on this clone: Its antigen is unknown.

Germline lookup yields CDR1 SGDLS and CDR2 YYNGEE. The CDR3 consists of 14 residues. Trimming pared 0 bases from V and 6 bases from J, leaving 13 bases between. The chain joins TRBV9 to TRBJ2-7; the D gene is possibly TRBD1 (5 bases). The sample here was CD4+ or CD8+ T cells sorted from blood, taken in a trial of the OX40 agonist ivuxolimab. This TCR came from an adult with an advanced solid tumor such as melanoma, head and neck, liver or kidney cancer. The CDR3 DNA reads TGTGCCAGCAGCGTAGGGCAGGGTGCCTCCGAGCAGTACTTC. Its translation is CASSVGQGASEQYF.